What follows are 8 T cell receptor beta chains derived from one specimen sequenced in a study of PD-1 blockade in classical Hodgkin lymphoma. Time point meaning: cycle 4 day 1 (C4D1), after 6 weeks of nivolumab. Every patient relapsed after autologous stem cell transplantation, and brentuximab vedotin exposure varied. Using immunoSEQ multiplex PCR, the repertoire was profiled, and TCRdb retains in-frame clones only, with some absent. This sample carries approximately 96,000 clones, roughly 91% of them seen once, and the ten largest clones take 2%. The material sequenced was peripheral blood mononuclear cells (PBMCs), taken before the fourth cycle of nivolumab. The receptors here all came from a human donor with classical Hodgkin lymphoma.

This rearrangement joins TRBV6-6 to TRBJ1-5; possibly TRBD1 for D (6 bases). CDR3 length: 15 residues. CDR1 MNHNY and CDR2 SVGAGI come from the germline V gene (reference sequence). V lost 6 bases to trimming and J lost 0 bases, with 12 bases between them. The CDR3 spells CASRPGAYSNQPQHF. The CDR3 DNA reads TGTGCCAGCAGGCCAGGGGCATATAGCAATCAGCCCCAGCATTTT.

The V call is TRBV4-1, the J call TRBJ2-6; TRBD1 matches at 8 bases. Germline CDR1 and CDR2: MGHRA and YSYEKL. The CDR3 has 16 residues. V gave up 2 bases and J gave up 0 bases; unmatched junction bases: 0. DNA for the CDR3: TGCGCCAGCAGCCAAACAGGGGGCTCTGGGGCCAACGTCCTGACTTTC. This gives the protein CASSQTGGSGANVLTF.

The rearrangement joins TRBV28 to TRBJ1-2; 8 nucleotides align to TRBD1. V lost 3 bases, J lost 2 bases, and 5 bases stayed unmatched. Germline V gene data show CDR1 as MDHEN and CDR2 as SYDVKM. CDR3 size: 15 residues. CDR3 region: CASSFARQGNYGYTF. DNA of the CDR3: TGTGCCAGCAGTTTCGCCCGACAGGGGAACTATGGCTACACCTTC.

The genes are TRBV27 and TRBJ2-7, with TRBD2 matching 7 bases. CDR1 is MNHEY and CDR2 is SMNVEV in the germline V gene (reference sequence). The CDR3 sequence is 15 residues long. Trimming removed 1 base from V and 6 bases from J; junction bases left unmatched: 9. The CDR3 DNA sequence: TGTGCCAGCAGTTTATTTGCGGGAGAGGCCTTCGAGCAGTACTTC. It encodes CASSLFAGEAFEQYF.

V is TRBV28 and J is TRBJ2-7; 9 bases match TRBD1. With V trimmed by 7 bases and J by 2 bases, 6 bases remained unmatched. Per the germline V gene, CDR1 is MDHEN and CDR2 is SYDVKM. The CDR3 has 14 residues. The CDR3 DNA reads as TGTGCCAGCAATCCTGGGACAGGGACCTACGAGCAGTACTTC. Residues: CASNPGTGTYEQYF.

V is TRBV30 and J is TRBJ1-3; possibly TRBD1 for D (5 bases). V lost 5 bases, J lost 0 bases, and 14 bases lay in between. This CDR3 has 15 amino acids. Germline CDR1 and CDR2: GTSNPN and SVGIG (reference sequence). The CDR3 region has the DNA TGTGCCTGGTCTCCGGGACGCCTCTCTGGAAACACCATATATTTT. This codes for CAWSPGRLSGNTIYF. Complete variable domain (other parts from reference TRBV30 and TRBJ1-3): SQTIHQWPATLVQPVGSPLSLECTVEGTSNPNLYWYRQAAGRGLQLLFYSVGIGQISSEVPQNLSASRPQDRQFILSSKKLLLSDSGFYLCAWSPGRLSGNTIYFGEGSWLTVV.

This clone was picked up a small number of times. This chain connects TRBV2 to TRBJ1-5, with D hard to call. The CDR3 contains 13 residues. Per germline, CDR1 SNHLY and CDR2 FYNNEI. V was pared by 7 bases and J by 0 bases, with 7 bases between. Written as DNA, the CDR3 is TGTGCCAGCACCGGACCTAGCAATCAGCCCCAGCATTTT. Its translation is CASTGPSNQPQHF.

This chain uses TRBV4-1 with TRBJ2-1; 10 bases fit TRBD2. V was pared by 0 bases and J by 12 bases, with 8 bases of the junction left unmatched. This CDR3 has 15 amino acids. Germline assignment: CDR1 MGHRA and CDR2 YSYEKL. CDR3 sequence reads: CASSQDMSGRARQFF. The CDR3 bases are TGCGCCAGCAGCCAAGATATGAGCGGGAGGGCCAGGCAGTTCTTC.